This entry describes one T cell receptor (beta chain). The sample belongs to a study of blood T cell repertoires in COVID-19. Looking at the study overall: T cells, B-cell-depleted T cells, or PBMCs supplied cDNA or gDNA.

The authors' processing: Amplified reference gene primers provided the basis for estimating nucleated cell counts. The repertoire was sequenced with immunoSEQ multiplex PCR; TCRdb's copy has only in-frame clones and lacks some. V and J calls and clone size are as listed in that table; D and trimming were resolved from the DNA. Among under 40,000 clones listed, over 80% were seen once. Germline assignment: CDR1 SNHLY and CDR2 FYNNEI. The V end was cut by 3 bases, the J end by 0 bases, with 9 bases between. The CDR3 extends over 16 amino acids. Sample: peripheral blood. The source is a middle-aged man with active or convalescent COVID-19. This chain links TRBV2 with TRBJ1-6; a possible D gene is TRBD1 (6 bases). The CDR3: CASSDRGSSYNSPLHF. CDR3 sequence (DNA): TGTGCCAGCAGTGATAGGGGGAGCTCCTATAATTCACCCCTCCACTTT. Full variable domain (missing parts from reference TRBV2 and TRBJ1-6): EPEVTQTPSHQVTQMGQEVILRCVPISNHLYFYWYRQILGQKVEFLVSFYNNEISEKSEIFDDQFSVERPDGSNFTLKIRSTKLEDSAMYFCASSDRGSSYNSPLHFGNGTRLTVT.